There are a few counts of the clone carrying this T cell receptor beta chain. What it recognizes is unknown. Between the trimmed V and J ends, which lost 5 bases and 2 bases, there was a span of 14 bases. CDR1 is DFQATT, CDR2 SNEGSKA, per germline (reference sequence). The CDR3 consists of 14 residues. Treatment indicated: approximately 9-day PBMC culture with coronavirus spike peptide pools or control peptides (ViraFEST assay). CD4+ T cells were isolated by negative selection after less than eleven days of culture. This sample is part of a study of vaccination and CD4 T cells after COVID-19. The wider study: SARS-CoV-2, HCoV-NL63, HCoV-OC43 and HCoV-229E supplied the overlapping spike peptides used to stimulate cells.

Cultured CD4+ T-cell DNA underwent Oncomine TCR Beta short-read sequencing. Investigators isolated genomic DNA from cultured CD4+ T cells. TCRdb processed the PCR reads anew with MiXCR; each CDR3 protein has one entry. The sample shows 8,800 or so distinct CDR3 sequences, around 60% of them seen only once. The rearrangement links TRBV20-1 to TRBJ2-3; D possibly uses TRBD1 or TRBD2 (5 bases each). This specimen consisted of cultured CD4+ T cells from blood, obtained after SARS-CoV-2 vaccination. The TCR originated in a human donor with COVID-19. CDR3 DNA sequence: TGCAGTGCTGACCGGGACCATAACACAGATACGCAGTATTTT. It encodes CSADRDHNTDTQYF.